The rows below give T cell receptor beta chains drawn from one sample of a study of T cell changes during pregnancy in multiple sclerosis. Profiling relied on immunoSEQ multiplex PCR, and the TCRdb table lists in-frame clones only, not all of them. The sample carries 72,000 or so clones, 93% recorded once. The sequences come from peripheral blood, collected in the second trimester of pregnancy. The receptors derive from a female donor with multiple sclerosis, enrolled in a pregnancy study. Both conserved end residues are part of each CDR3. The order of the fields is D gene, V gene, J gene, clone size, CDR3 DNA, CDR3 protein. The D gene is left open where the match is weak. A clone size is listed for some rows: how often the clone was seen (once, few, many), or a class if it is expanded.

>TRBD1|TRBV6-1|TRBJ1-2|.
TGTGCCGGAGTGAGAACCGGGACAGGGGTGTATGGCTACACCTTC
CAGVRTGTGVYGYTF
>.|TRBV7-6|TRBJ2-5|.
TGTGCCAGCAGCCAGACGGGGGAGACCCAGTACTTC
CASSQTGETQYF
>.|TRBV7-3|TRBJ1-3|few
TGTGCCAGCAGTGGGGAGGGGAACGCTGGAAACACCATATATTTT
CASSGEGNAGNTIYF
>TRBD2|TRBV5-1|TRBJ2-2|.
TGCGCCAGCAGTACTAGCGGGGGAGGCACCGGGGAGCTGTTTTTT
CASSTSGGGTGELFF
>.|TRBV29-1|TRBJ2-3|.
TGCAGCGTTGCGGTAAGCACAGATACGCAGTATTTT
CSVAVSTDTQYF
>TRBD1|TRBV5-1|TRBJ1-2|once
TGCGCCAGCAGCTTGGGAGACAGGGATGGCTACACCTTC
CASSLGDRDGYTF
>.|TRBV6-5|TRBJ2-7|.
TGTGCCAGCAGTTCTACTCAGGGAAGACTCGCCTACGAGCAGTACTTC
CASSSTQGRLAYEQYF
>.|TRBV2|TRBJ1-1|.
TGTGCCAGCAGCGGGGACACTGAAGCTTTCTTT
CASSGDTEAFF
>.|TRBV14|TRBJ2-7|.
TGTGCCAGCAGCCAAGTTTGGCCGGACACCTCCTACGAGCAGTACTTC
CASSQVWPDTSYEQYF
>.|TRBV5-6|TRBJ1-4|.
TGTGCCAGCAGCTTGAGCACGGCAACTAATGAAAAACTGTTTTTT
CASSLSTATNEKLFF
>.|TRBV28|TRBJ2-7|.
TGTGCCAGCAGCTACAAACAGATCTACGAGCAGTACTTC
CASSYKQIYEQYF
>.|TRBV6-6|TRBJ1-2|.
TGTGCCAGCACTGGGGACACGCGAAACTATGGCTACACCTTC
CASTGDTRNYGYTF
>.|TRBV6-1|TRBJ2-2|.
TGTGCCAGCAGTGAAAGGACCCCGGGATATACCGGGGAGCTGTTTTTT
CASSERTPGYTGELFF
>.|TRBV30|TRBJ1-2|.
TGTGCCTGGAGCCGAGACAGTATAAACTATGGCTACACCTTC
CAWSRDSINYGYTF
>.|TRBV18|TRBJ2-7|once
TGTGCCAGCTCACCATTGGCCGACTCCTACGAGCAGTACTTC
CASSPLADSYEQYF
>.|TRBV2|TRBJ2-7|.
TGTGCCAGCAGTCTTAGGGGTCGAAGTAACGAGCAGTACTTC
CASSLRGRSNEQYF
>TRBD1|TRBV7-9|TRBJ2-5|.
TGTGCCAGCAGCCAAAGGCTCGCCCCCAGGGGGCGCCGGGAGACCCAGTACTTC
CASSQRLAPRGRRETQYF
>TRBD2|TRBV5-1|TRBJ2-7|.
TGCGCCAGCAGCTTGGAGCGGGGGGGCGAGCAGTACTTC
CASSLERGGEQYF